This T cell receptor (beta chain) stems from a study of response to subunit inactivated influenza vaccine. Study results and limitations: T cells newly recruited by each seasonal influenza vaccination are few, the authors suggested.

TCRdb called the RT-PCR reads again in MiXCR, with one record for every CDR3 protein. In the table there are about 540,000 distinct CDR3 sequences, approximately 22% of which are singletons. Trimming removed 0 bases from V and 2 bases from J; junction bases left unmatched: 6. In germline, CDR1 is LNHNV, CDR2 YYDKDF (reference sequence). The CDR3 covers 19 residues. Notes on this clonotype: What it binds is not known.

This same sample was also taken into another study, of T cells expressing NK-cell markers. Turning to that study: Scientists made TCR beta cDNA using 5'RACE template switching with UMIs. It was sorted CD3+CD56+NKG2C+, CD3+CD56+NKG2C- and CD3+CD56-NKG2C+ T cells that supplied the TCR beta repertoires. Dominant NKG2C+ clonotypes were found to form about 1.0-7.0% of CD8+ T cells in over five donors. The CD3+CD56-NKG2C+ fraction of a few donors was also led by these clonotypes.

The material was CD4+ T cells sorted from PBMCs, obtained 11 to 12 days after vaccination. This receptor was obtained from a man in his fifties who received an inactivated influenza vaccine. The rearrangement links TRBV15 to TRBJ2-6; the match to TRBD1 covers 11 bases. CDR3 nucleotides: TGTGCCACCAGCAGAGATCTAAGGACAGGGGGCACTGGGGCCAACGTCCTGACTTTC. Its translation: CATSRDLRTGGTGANVLTF.